What follows are 22 T cell receptor beta chains derived from one specimen sequenced in a study of identical twins. TCRdb fed the 5' RACE reads into MiXCR, producing one record per CDR3 protein. The sample has some 210,000 distinct CDR3 sequences, roughly 15% seen once. These data were also filed under a second study, of T cells expressing NK-cell markers.

Sequences were obtained from CD8+ T cells sorted from blood. The receptors here all came from a woman under 30 in good health.

Many counts were recorded for this clonotype. The V call is TRBV29-1, the J call TRBJ1-1; D unclear. V lost 0 bases and J 6 bases, leaving 11 bases between the germline ends. Germline V CDR1 and CDR2: SQVTM, ANQGSEA. CDR3 length: 13 amino acids. CDR3 region: CSVEDHPGSEAFF. The DNA for the CDR3 is TGCAGCGTTGAAGATCATCCAGGATCTGAAGCTTTCTTT.

The table lists this clonotype with a few counts. The chain recombines TRBV20-1 with TRBJ2-2; D not resolved. This CDR3 is built from 11 residues. V was cut by 6 bases and J by 7 bases, with 9 bases left in between. Germline V gives CDR1 DFQATT, CDR2 SNEGSKA (reference sequence). As DNA, the CDR3 is TGCAGTGCGACGGTTGGCGGGGAGCTGTTTTTT. Translated, it gives CSATVGGELFF.

J is TRBJ2-3 and V is TRBV11-2, with 10 bases that match TRBD2. Germline V gene lookup returns CDR1 SGHAT and CDR2 FQNNGV. The J segment lost 3 bases and the V segment lost 3 bases, leaving 9 bases of the junction unmatched. This CDR3 contains 17 residues. CDR3 sequence: CASSFSLAGGWTDTQYF. In nucleotides, the CDR3 is TGTGCCAGCAGCTTTTCCTTAGCGGGGGGCTGGACAGATACGCAGTATTTT.

This clonotype was found a few times. The chain carries TRBV29-1 and TRBJ2-4, with 8 bases aligning to TRBD1. Germline trimming cut 1 base from V and 3 bases from J; bases unmatched to any gene: 5. The CDR3 extends over 15 amino acids. Germline values: CDR1 SQVTM, CDR2 ANQGSEA. This CDR3 is CSVEVGQGGKNIQYF. In nucleotides, the CDR3 is TGCAGCGTTGAAGTCGGACAGGGAGGCAAAAACATTCAGTACTTC.

This rearrangement joins TRBV12-3 or TRBV12-4 to TRBJ2-5, with D uncertain. With 8 bases removed from V and 2 bases from J, the gap between germline ends came to 3 bases. The CDR3 consists of 10 residues. Here the CDR3 DNA reads TGTGCCAGCGGACAAGAGACCCAGTACTTC. This gives the protein CASGQETQYF.

This sequence joins TRBV12-3 or TRBV12-4 and TRBJ2-1; TRBD1 matches 9 bases. The CDR3 has 14 residues. Trimming cost V 4 bases and J 7 bases; bases outside gene matches: 5. This CDR3 is CASSSNRGQNEQFF. Written as DNA, the CDR3 is TGTGCCAGCAGTTCCAACAGGGGGCAGAATGAGCAGTTCTTC.

This sequence joins TRBV9 and TRBJ2-7; 7 bases line up with TRBD1. V was pared by 4 bases and J by 2 bases, with 9 bases of the junction left unmatched. The CDR3 extends over 15 amino acids. Germline CDR1 reads SGDLS; CDR2 reads YYNGEE. The DNA of the CDR3 is TGTGCCAGCAGCCCCGGGACAGAATATGCCTACGAGCAGTACTTC. Its translation is CASSPGTEYAYEQYF. Drawing the rest from reference TRBV9 and TRBJ2-7, the complete variable domain is DSGVTQTPKHLITATGQRVTLRCSPRSGDLSVYWYQQSLDQGLQFLIQYYNGEERAKGNILERFSAQQFPDLHSELNLSSLELGDSALYFCASSPGTEYAYEQYFGPGTRLTVT.

This clonotype was recorded many times. The chain has TRBV15 and TRBJ2-5; the D call may be TRBD1 or TRBD2 (6 bases each). Germline CDR1 is LNHNV and CDR2 is YYDKDF (reference sequence). The CDR3 length is 13 residues. The V gene lost 5 bases and the J gene lost 5 bases, with 12 bases spanning the gap. The CDR3 protein is CATSGTQGETQYF. As DNA, the CDR3 is TGTGCCACCAGCGGGACTCAGGGGGAGACCCAGTACTTC.

The rearrangement uses TRBV15 and TRBJ1-5; D is perhaps TRBD1 (5 bases). V lost 8 bases and J lost 7, with 21 bases in between. CDR1 and CDR2 (germline): LNHNV, YYDKDF (reference sequence). The length of the CDR3 is 15 residues. CDR3 amino acids: CATAPFGASGQPQHF. The CDR3 nucleotides read TGTGCCACCGCCCCTTTTGGGGCCTCCGGACAGCCCCAGCATTTT.

In this sample, this clonotype turned up many times. CDR3 protein: CASSYDMRSGIIYEQYF. The CDR3 DNA follows: TGTGCCAGCAGTTACGACATGAGGTCAGGGATCATCTACGAGCAGTACTTC. This chain joins TRBV7-8 and TRBJ2-7, with a tentative D call TRBD1 (5 bases). CDR3 length: 17 residues. Germline CDR1 is SGHVS and CDR2 is FQNEAQ. The V gene lost 6 bases and the J gene lost 3 bases, with 24 bases spanning the gap.

The CDR3 region has the DNA TGTGCCACCAGCAGAGATAAGTCTGAAACAGGGGATTTTGATTCACCCCTCCACTTT. Translated: CATSRDKSETGDFDSPLHF. The genes are TRBV15 and TRBJ1-6, with 7 bases matching TRBD1. Germline-derived CDR1 and CDR2 are LNHNV and YYDKDF (reference sequence). This CDR3 has 19 residues. After removal of 0 bases from V and 8 bases from J, the junction contained 16 bases not matched to a gene.

The chain recombines TRBV19 with TRBJ1-1; D remains unclear. Trimming took off 1 base at V and 2 bases at J, with 11 bases between the two ends. The CDR3 consists of 15 residues. Germline V gene sequence: CDR1 LNHDA, CDR2 SQIVND (reference sequence). The CDR3 DNA is TGTGCCAGTAGTATAGGGCTGGGCGGAAACACTGAAGCTTTCTTT. Translated, it gives CASSIGLGGNTEAFF. The entire variable domain, with the rest obtained from reference TRBV19 and TRBJ1-1, is as follows: DGGITQSPKYLFRKEGQNVTLSCEQNLNHDAMYWYRQDPGQGLRLIYYSQIVNDFQKGDIAEGYSVSREKKESFPLTVTSAQKNPTAFYLCASSIGLGGNTEAFFGQGTRLTVV.

J is TRBJ2-2 and V is TRBV20-1; 7 bases line up with TRBD1. CDR1 is DFQATT and CDR2 is SNEGSKA in the germline V gene (reference sequence). The CDR3 totals 14 residues. V shed 5 bases and J 2 bases; nucleotides not matched to a gene: 5. The DNA for the CDR3 is TGCAGTGCTCCCGACAGGGCAAACACCGGGGAGCTGTTTTTT. This codes for CSAPDRANTGELFF.

This chain links TRBV5-1 with TRBJ2-7; no clear D gene. Germline assignment: CDR1 SGHRS and CDR2 YFSETQ. V shed 3 bases and J shed 6 bases, with 13 bases lying between them. The CDR3 has 13 amino acids. The CDR3 coding sequence is TGCGCCAGCAGCTCCGCCGAAGACTTCGAGCAGTACTTC. Protein product: CASSSAEDFEQYF. The full variable domain, completed using reference TRBV5-1 and TRBJ2-7, is KAGVTQTPRYLIKTRGQQVTLSCSPISGHRSVSWYQQTPGQGLQFLFEYFSETQRNKGNFPGRFSGRQFSNSRSEMNVSTLELGDSALYLCASSSAEDFEQYFGPGTRLTVT.

This clonotype was found a few times. The chain has TRBV4-3 and TRBJ2-4, with D maybe TRBD2 (6 bases). The CDR3 is 15 amino acids. Trimming cost V 0 bases and J 6 bases, with 12 bases left between them. Per the germline V gene, CDR1 is LGHNA and CDR2 is YSLEER. CDR3 DNA sequence: TGCGCCAGCAGCCAAGATCAAGCGGGCGGAAACATTCAGTACTTC. It specifies CASSQDQAGGNIQYF.

The CDR3 DNA reads TGCGCCAGCAGCCAGCTGATTTATCAGGGAGACTATGGCTACACCTTC. Its protein product is CASSQLIYQGDYGYTF. The gene calls are TRBV4-3 and TRBJ1-2, with D possibly matching TRBD1 (5 bases). Trimming stripped 3 bases from V and 3 bases from J, with 17 bases between. The CDR3 loop spans 16 amino acids. Germline V gene data show CDR1 as LGHNA and CDR2 as YSLEER.

V usage is TRBV19 and J usage is TRBJ1-5, with no clear D. The germline gives CDR1 LNHDA, CDR2 SQIVND (reference sequence). V was clipped by 6 bases and J by 3 bases, with 9 bases between them. The CDR3 has 13 residues. DNA of the CDR3: TGTGCCAGTAGCGACCGCGTCAATCAGCCCCAGCATTTT. It encodes CASSDRVNQPQHF.

In its sample, this clonotype was seen many times. CDR3 residues: CASSLAVTSEAFF. CDR3 DNA: TGTGCCAGCAGCTTAGCGGTAACATCTGAAGCTTTCTTT. The gene calls are TRBV7-6 and TRBJ1-1; D gene uncertain. Trimming took off 0 bases at V and 6 bases at J, with 8 bases between the two ends. Looked up from germline, CDR1 is SGHVS and CDR2 is FNYEAQ. The CDR3 contains 13 residues.

The rearrangement uses TRBV27 and TRBJ1-1; no firm D call. The germline V gene encodes CDR1 MNHEY and CDR2 SMNVEV (reference sequence). The CDR3 totals 14 residues. V was pared by 7 bases and J by 0 bases, with 12 bases between. The CDR3 bases are TGTGCCAGCACCTCCTTCGGCGTGAACACTGAAGCTTTCTTT. It translates to CASTSFGVNTEAFF.

J is TRBJ2-7 and V is TRBV12-3 or TRBV12-4; 8 bases align to TRBD2. V dropped 2 bases and J dropped 4; count of bases not matched to a gene: 13. The CDR3 totals 17 residues. CDR3 region: CASSLPFGQRGFYEQYF. As DNA, the CDR3 is TGTGCCAGCAGTTTACCGTTCGGGCAGCGGGGGTTTTACGAGCAGTACTTC.

CDR3 coding DNA: TGTGCCAGCACCGACGCGAATGCTTTCTTT. Translated, it gives CASTDANAFF. The chain has TRBV7-9 and TRBJ1-1; D unclear. V gave up 7 bases and J gave up 11 bases, with 11 bases separating them. The CDR3 sequence is 10 residues long. CDR1 and CDR2 (germline): SEHNR, FQNEAQ (reference sequence).

This clonotype was seen more than once but under ten times. The V and J genes are TRBV12-5 and TRBJ2-1; D uncertain. The V and J ends lost 5 bases and 8 bases respectively, with 10 bases between them. CDR1 and CDR2 (germline): LGHNT, FRNRAP. This CDR3 is built from 12 residues. The CDR3 sequence is CASGLMSHEQFF. In DNA, the CDR3 is TGTGCTAGTGGTCTCATGAGCCATGAGCAGTTCTTC. Filled out from reference TRBV12-5 and TRBJ2-1, the complete variable domain reads DARVTQTPRHKVTEMGQEVTMRCQPILGHNTVFWYRQTMMQGLELLAYFRNRAPLDDSGMPKDRFSAEMPDATLATLKIQPSEPRDSAVYFCASGLMSHEQFFGPGTRLTVL.